Described below is a single T cell receptor (beta chain) sequence and its context. Its cognate antigen has yet to be identified. Base qualities were left out, and no much larger clone turns up one base away. This record belongs to a study of beta chain features in type 1 diabetes (dated by TCRdb to the late 2010s). Study-wide context: Mean age, gender distribution, total cell number and subset yield did not differ between patients and healthy donors. A total of about 110 million sorted cells were examined across all samples, and the number of cells per subset was strongly correlated with RNA yield. The study compared TCRB repertoires of sorted circulating CD4+ T cell subsets between recently diagnosed type 1 diabetes patients and matched healthy donors. Whereas all 28 donors provided naive and central memory subsets, regulatory and stem cell-like memory subsets were isolated from just 8 patients and roughly 8 healthy donors. Summary of the overall study and its limitations: In all four CD4+ subsets, TCRB CDR3 length was moderately but significantly shorter in type 1 diabetes patients. The naive, central memory and regulatory TCRB repertoires appeared to resemble one another more closely among patients than among healthy donors. Because the HLA sub-analyses included only small numbers of individuals, any influence of HLA type on TCRB rearrangement was left unresolved. At VDJ recombination sites, type 1 diabetes patients had fewer insertions and more deleted nucleotides, which implies abnormalities in thymic rearrangement. Shorter templates might have been favored by PCR, but patient and control samples were amplified and corrected together, so both groups would have been affected equally by any skew. Sequencing cDNA rather than genomic DNA could over-represent highly expressing activated cells, although activation and CD3 levels did not differ between groups.

Each donor gave one peripheral blood draw, averaging roughly 120 mL, which was collected into heparinised tubes. Using a panel that included CD45RO, CCR7, CD25, CD127, CD95 and CD27, naive, central memory, regulatory and stem cell-like memory CD4+ T cells were sorted on a BD FACSAria II. A purity above 95% was achieved for all sorted populations. PBMCs were isolated immediately by Lymphoprep density gradient centrifugation and stained directly without culture. To minimize batch effects, samples were stained and sorted in pairs, one healthy donor with one patient per experiment. The entire amount of isolated RNA was reverse transcribed using the High Capacity cDNA Reverse Transcription Kit, so the sequenced TCRB transcripts were expressed ones. Naive, central memory and regulatory T cell samples underwent deep immunoSEQ sequencing, averaging about 3.57 million total reads per sample. After sorted cells were lysed in RLT buffer, RNA was extracted with DNase-treated RNeasy Micro or Mini kits, with the choice depending on cell number. Each cell subset was processed separately to prevent cross-contamination, with patient and healthy donor samples processed together. TCRB sequences were amplified from cDNA with the immunoSEQ multiplex PCR, producing 87-bp fragments spanning the CDR3 region. Sequencing of the amplicons was performed on the Illumina HiSeq platform. Regarding the original processing steps: PCR bias was corrected computationally using synthetic template baselines, and reads within Hamming distance 2 were collapsed, with unmergeable singletons discarded. By aligning reads against IMGT, V, D and J genes, CDR3 length, and insertions or deletions at six rearrangement sites were assigned. Clonotype counts were normalized to sorted cell number within each subset before computing true diversity and Gini coefficients with the tcR R package. The overlap coefficient, calculated on TCRB nucleotide sequences, was used to quantify repertoire sharing. Out-of-frame TCRB sequences from naive cells were analyzed as a proxy for the pre-selection repertoire. TCRdb's version of the immuneACCESS table is confined to in-frame rearrangements and falls short of the full clone set. An unresolved V gene accounts for under half of the shortfall where checked; the remainder is of unknown origin. V and J calls and clone size follow that table, whereas D and trimming were derived from the DNA. This sample gives a few hundred thousand clones in total; roughly 11% of them show up just once. The top ten hold more than 0.015% of the sample.

The germline V gene (reference sequence) specifies SEHNR as CDR1 and FQNEAQ as CDR2. Between the V and J ends, shortened by 5 bases and 3 bases respectively, the junction contains 15 bases. CDR3 length: 15 amino acids, cysteine to phenylalanine. CDR3 DNA only is kept here, 45 bases in frame from base 1. The chain is made from TRBV7-9 and TRBJ2-3, with a weak D call of TRBD2 (6 bases match). The clonotype comes from a woman in her twenties or thirties in good health. The sequenced material came from naive CD4+ T cells from blood. Interpreted using the paper, the cell subset or site label stands for: true naive CD4+ T cells. The nucleotide sequence reads as follows: TGTGCCAGCAGCCTGACTAGTAGCTTTACAGATACGCAGTATTTT. Its coded protein is CASSLTSSFTDTQYF.